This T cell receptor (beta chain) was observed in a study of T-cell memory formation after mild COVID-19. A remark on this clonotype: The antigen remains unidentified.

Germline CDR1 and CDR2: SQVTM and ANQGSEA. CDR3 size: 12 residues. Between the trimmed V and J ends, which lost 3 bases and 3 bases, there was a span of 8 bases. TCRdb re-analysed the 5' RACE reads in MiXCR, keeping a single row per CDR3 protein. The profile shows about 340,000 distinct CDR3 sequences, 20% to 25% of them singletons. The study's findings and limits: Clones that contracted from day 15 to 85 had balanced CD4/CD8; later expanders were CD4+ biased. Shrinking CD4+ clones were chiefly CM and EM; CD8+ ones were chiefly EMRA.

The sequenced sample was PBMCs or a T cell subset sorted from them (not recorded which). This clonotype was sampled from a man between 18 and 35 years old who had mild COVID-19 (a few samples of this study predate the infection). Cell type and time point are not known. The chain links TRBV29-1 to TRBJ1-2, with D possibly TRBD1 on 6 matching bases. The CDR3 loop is CSVDGQYYGYTF. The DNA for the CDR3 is TGCAGCGTTGACGGACAGTACTATGGCTACACCTTC.